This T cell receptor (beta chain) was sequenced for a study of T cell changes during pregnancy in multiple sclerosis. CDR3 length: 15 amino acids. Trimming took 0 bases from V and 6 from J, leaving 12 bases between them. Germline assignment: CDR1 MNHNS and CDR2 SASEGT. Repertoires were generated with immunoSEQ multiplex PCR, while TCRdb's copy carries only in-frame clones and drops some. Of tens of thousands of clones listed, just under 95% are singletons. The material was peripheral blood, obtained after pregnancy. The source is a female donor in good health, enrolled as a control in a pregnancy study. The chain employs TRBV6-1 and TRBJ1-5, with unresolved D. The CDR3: CASSEATSWSQPQHF. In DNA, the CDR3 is TGTGCCAGCAGTGAAGCCACCTCCTGGAGTCAGCCCCAGCATTTT.